This is a list of T cell receptor beta chains from one sample in a study of cytotoxic CD8 clonotypes in ibrutinib-treated CLL. Clones were sequenced by immunoSEQ multiplex PCR, and TCRdb holds only the in-frame ones, with some missing. The data show about 200,000 clones, about three quarters seen once. The source was PBMCs, collected after 12 months of ibrutinib treatment. Every receptor here comes from a human donor with chronic lymphocytic leukemia. CDR3s leave out the opening cysteine and the closing phenylalanine or tryptophan. Fields, in order: J gene, V gene, clone size, CDR3 protein. Not every row has a clone size; where given, it reads once, few, many or a size class.

>TRBJ1-1|TRBV6-5|-
ASSYLRGVQNTEAF
>TRBJ2-7|TRBV5-1|-
ASSLGTEHYEQY
>TRBJ2-1|TRBV27|-
ASSLSGTGADEQF
>TRBJ2-3|TRBV5-6|once
ASSLSAGWGTDTQY
>TRBJ2-1|TRBV28|-
ASSSLLAQQF
>TRBJ1-1|TRBV2|many
ASSDRDISPRAF
>TRBJ2-5|TRBV18|-
ASSLGQAETQY
>TRBJ1-6|TRBV5-1|few
ASSFGNSPLH
>TRBJ1-1|TRBV2|once
ASVEGMNTEAF
>TRBJ2-4|TRBV5-3|-
ASIPTVRAPSD
>TRBJ2-3|TRBV6-4|-
ASSPGLAGTTDTQY
>TRBJ2-3|TRBV9|-
ASSVGDSGDTQY
>TRBJ2-1|TRBV6-5|-
ASSLLGEQF